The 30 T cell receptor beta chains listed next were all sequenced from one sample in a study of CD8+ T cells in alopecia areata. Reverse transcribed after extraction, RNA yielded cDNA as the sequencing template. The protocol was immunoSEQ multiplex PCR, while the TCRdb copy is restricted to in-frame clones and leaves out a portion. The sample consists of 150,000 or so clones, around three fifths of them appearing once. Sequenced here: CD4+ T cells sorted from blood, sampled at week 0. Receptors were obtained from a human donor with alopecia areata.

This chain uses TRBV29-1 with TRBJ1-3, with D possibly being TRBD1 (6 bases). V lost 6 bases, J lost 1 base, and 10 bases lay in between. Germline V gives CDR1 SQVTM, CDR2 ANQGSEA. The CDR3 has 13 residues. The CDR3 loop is CSVPGQSGNTIYF. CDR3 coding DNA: TGCAGCGTCCCCGGACAGTCTGGAAACACCATATATTTT.

For the CDR3, the DNA is TGCGCCAGCAGCCAAGTGGGGATAGGGAGAGAGACCCAGTACTTC. This translates into CASSQVGIGRETQYF. The chain carries TRBV4-1 and TRBJ2-5; D perhaps matches TRBD2 (5 bases). The CDR3 consists of 15 residues. V gave up 1 base and J gave up 4 bases, with 13 bases separating them. Germline V gene data show CDR1 as MGHRA and CDR2 as YSYEKL.

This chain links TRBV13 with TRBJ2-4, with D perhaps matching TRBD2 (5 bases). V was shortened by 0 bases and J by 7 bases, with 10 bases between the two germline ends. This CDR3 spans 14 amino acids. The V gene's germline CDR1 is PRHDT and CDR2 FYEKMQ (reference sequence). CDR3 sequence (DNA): TGTGCCAGCAGCTTAGGCCGGGGTGAGAACATTCAGTACTTC. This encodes CASSLGRGENIQYF.

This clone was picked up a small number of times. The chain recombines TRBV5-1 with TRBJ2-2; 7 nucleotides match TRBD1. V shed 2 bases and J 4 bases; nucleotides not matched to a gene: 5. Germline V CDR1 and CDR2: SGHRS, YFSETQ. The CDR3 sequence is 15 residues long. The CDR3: CASSFTGESTGELFF. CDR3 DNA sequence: TGCGCCAGCAGCTTTACAGGGGAAAGCACCGGGGAGCTGTTTTTT.

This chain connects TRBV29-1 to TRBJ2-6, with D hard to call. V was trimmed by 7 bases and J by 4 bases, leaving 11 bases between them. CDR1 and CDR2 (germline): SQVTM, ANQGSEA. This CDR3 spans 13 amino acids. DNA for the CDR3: TGCAGCGCACGGATCTCCGGGGCCAACGTCCTGACTTTC. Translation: CSARISGANVLTF.

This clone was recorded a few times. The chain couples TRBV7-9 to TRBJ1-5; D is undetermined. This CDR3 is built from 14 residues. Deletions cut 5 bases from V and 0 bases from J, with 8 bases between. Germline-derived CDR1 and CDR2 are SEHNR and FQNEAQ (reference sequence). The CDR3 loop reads CASSRGGSNQPQHF. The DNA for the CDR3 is TGTGCCAGCAGCCGGGGAGGTAGCAATCAGCCCCAGCATTTT.

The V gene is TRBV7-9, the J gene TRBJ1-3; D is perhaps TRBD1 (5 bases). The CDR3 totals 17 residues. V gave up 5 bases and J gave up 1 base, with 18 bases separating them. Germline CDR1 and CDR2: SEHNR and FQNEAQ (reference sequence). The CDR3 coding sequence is TGTGCCAGCAGCCTCCTACTGTTCGGGGGATCTGGAAACACCATATATTTT. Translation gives CASSLLLFGGSGNTIYF. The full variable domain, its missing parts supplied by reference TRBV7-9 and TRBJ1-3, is DTGVSQNPRHKITKRGQNVTFRCDPISEHNRLYWYRQTLGQGPEFLTYFQNEAQLEKSRLLSDRFSAERPKGSFSTLEIQRTEQGDSAMYLCASSLLLFGGSGNTIYFGEGSWLTVV.

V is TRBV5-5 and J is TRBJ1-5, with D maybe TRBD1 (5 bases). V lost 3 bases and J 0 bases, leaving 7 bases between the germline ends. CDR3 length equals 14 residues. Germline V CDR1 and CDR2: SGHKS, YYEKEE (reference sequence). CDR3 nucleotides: TGTGCCAGCAGCTGGGGACCTAGCAATCAGCCCCAGCATTTT. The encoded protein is CASSWGPSNQPQHF. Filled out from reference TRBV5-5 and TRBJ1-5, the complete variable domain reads DAGVTQSPTHLIKTRGQQVTLRCSPISGHKSVSWYQQVLGQGPQFIFQYYEKEERGRGNFPDRFSARQFPNYSSELNVNALLLGDSALYLCASSWGPSNQPQHFGDGTRLSIL.

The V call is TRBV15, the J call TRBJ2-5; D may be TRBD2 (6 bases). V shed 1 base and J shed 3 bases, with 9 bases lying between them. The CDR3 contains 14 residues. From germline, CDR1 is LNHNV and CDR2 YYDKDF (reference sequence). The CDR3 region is CATSRAAGKETQYF. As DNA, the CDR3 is TGTGCCACCAGCAGAGCCGCGGGGAAAGAGACCCAGTACTTC.

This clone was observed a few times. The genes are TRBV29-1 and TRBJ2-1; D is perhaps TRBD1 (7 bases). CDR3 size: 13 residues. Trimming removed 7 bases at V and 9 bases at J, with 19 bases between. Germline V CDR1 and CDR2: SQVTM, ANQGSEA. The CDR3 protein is CSAVRDSYPEQFF. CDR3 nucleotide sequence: TGCAGCGCTGTGCGGGACAGCTATCCTGAGCAGTTCTTC.

The CDR3 sequence is CASSLVATDYGYTF. CDR3 bases: TGTGCCAGCAGCTTAGTCGCTACGGACTATGGCTACACCTTC. This chain links TRBV7-2 with TRBJ1-2; D gene unclear. The germline gives CDR1 SGHTA, CDR2 FQGNSA. The CDR3 totals 14 residues. V was pared by 1 base and J by 3 bases, with 9 bases between. Drawing the rest from reference TRBV7-2 and TRBJ1-2, the complete variable domain is GAGVSQSPSNKVTEKGKDVELRCDPISGHTALYWYRQSLGQGLEFLIYFQGNSAPDKSGLPSDRFSAERTGGSVSTLTIQRTQQEDSAVYLCASSLVATDYGYTFGSGTRLTVV.

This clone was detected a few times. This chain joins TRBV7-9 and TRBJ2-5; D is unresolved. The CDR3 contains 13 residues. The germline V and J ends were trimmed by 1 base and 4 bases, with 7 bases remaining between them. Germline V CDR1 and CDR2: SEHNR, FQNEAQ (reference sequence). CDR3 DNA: TGTGCCAGCAGCTTAGGTGCAGTAGAGACCCAGTACTTC. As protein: CASSLGAVETQYF.

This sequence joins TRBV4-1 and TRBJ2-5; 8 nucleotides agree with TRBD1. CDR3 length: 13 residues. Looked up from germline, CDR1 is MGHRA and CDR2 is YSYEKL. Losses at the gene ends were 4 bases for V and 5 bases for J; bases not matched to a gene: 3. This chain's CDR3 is CASSRGQGETQYF. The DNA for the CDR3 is TGCGCCAGCAGCCGTGGACAGGGTGAGACCCAGTACTTC.

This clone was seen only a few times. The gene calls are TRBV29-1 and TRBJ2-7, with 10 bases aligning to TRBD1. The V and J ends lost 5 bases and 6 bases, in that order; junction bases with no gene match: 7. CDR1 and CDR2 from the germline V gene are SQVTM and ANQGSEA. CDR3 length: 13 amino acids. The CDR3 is CSVLGTGASEQYF. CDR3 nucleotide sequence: TGCAGCGTTCTCGGGACAGGGGCCTCCGAGCAGTACTTC.

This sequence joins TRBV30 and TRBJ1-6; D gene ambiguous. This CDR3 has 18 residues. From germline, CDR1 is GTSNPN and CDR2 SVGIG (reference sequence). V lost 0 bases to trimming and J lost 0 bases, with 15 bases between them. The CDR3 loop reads CAWSVYGLGSSYNSPLHF. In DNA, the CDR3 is TGTGCCTGGAGTGTATACGGGCTCGGGAGCTCCTATAATTCACCCCTCCACTTT.

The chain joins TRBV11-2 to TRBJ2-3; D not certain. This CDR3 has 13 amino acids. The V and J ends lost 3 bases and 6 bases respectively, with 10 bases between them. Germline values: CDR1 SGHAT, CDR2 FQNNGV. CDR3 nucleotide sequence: TGTGCCAGCAGCTTTAGGCCAGCTGATACGCAGTATTTT. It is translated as CASSFRPADTQYF. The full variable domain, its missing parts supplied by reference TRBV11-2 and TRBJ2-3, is EAGVAQSPRYKIIEKRQSVAFWCNPISGHATLYWYQQILGQGPKLLIQFQNNGVVDDSQLPKDRFSAERLKGVDSTLKIQPAKLEDSAVYLCASSFRPADTQYFGPGTRLTVL.

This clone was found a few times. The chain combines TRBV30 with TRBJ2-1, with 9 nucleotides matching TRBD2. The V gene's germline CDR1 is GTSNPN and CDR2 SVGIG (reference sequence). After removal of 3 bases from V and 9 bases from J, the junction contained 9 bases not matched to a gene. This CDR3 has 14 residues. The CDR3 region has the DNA TGTGCCTGGAGCGCCCTAGCGGGGAACGGTGAGCAGTTCTTC. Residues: CAWSALAGNGEQFF. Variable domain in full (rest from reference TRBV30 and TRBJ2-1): SQTIHQWPATLVQPVGSPLSLECTVEGTSNPNLYWYRQAAGRGLQLLFYSVGIGQISSEVPQNLSASRPQDRQFILSSKKLLLSDSGFYLCAWSALAGNGEQFFGPGTRLTVL.

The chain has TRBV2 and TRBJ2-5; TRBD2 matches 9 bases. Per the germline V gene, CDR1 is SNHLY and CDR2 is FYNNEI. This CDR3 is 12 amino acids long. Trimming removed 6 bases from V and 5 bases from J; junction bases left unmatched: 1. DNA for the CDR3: TGTGCCAGCAGGAGCGGGGGGGAGACCCAGTACTTC. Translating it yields CASRSGGETQYF.

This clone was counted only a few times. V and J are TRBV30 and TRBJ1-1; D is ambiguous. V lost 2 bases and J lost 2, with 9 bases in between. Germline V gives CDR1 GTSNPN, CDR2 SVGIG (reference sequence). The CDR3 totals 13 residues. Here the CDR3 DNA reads TGTGCCTGGAGTCTACGGGGAAACACTGAAGCTTTCTTT. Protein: CAWSLRGNTEAFF.

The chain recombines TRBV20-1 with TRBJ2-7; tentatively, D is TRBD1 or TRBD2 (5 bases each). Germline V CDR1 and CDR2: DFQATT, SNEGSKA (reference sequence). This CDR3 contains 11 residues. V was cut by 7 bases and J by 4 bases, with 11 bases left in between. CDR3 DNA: TGCAGTGGAGGGGAACAGTACGAGCAGTACTTC. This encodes CSGGEQYEQYF.

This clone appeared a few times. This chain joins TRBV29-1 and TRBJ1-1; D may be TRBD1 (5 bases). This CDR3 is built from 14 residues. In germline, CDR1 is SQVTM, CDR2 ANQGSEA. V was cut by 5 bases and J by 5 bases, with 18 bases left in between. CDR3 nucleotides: TGCAGCGTTAACCCCTCGGTCAGGGTAACTGAAGCTTTCTTT. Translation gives CSVNPSVRVTEAFF.

For the CDR3, the DNA is TGTGCCAGCGCCGGCGGGGGCCGGTACGAGCAGTACTTC. This encodes CASAGGGRYEQYF. The chain recombines TRBV25-1 with TRBJ2-7; possibly TRBD2 for D (7 bases). CDR1 is MGHDK and CDR2 is SYGVNS in the germline V gene. CDR3 length: 13 residues. V was shortened by 8 bases and J by 4 bases, with 15 bases between the two germline ends.

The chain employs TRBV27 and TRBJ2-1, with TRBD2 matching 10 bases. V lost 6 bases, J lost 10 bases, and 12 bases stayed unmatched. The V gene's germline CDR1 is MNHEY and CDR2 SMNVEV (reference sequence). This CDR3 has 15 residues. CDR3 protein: CASSSYERGGDEQFF. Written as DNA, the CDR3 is TGTGCCAGCAGCAGTTACGAGCGGGGGGGCGACGAGCAGTTCTTC.

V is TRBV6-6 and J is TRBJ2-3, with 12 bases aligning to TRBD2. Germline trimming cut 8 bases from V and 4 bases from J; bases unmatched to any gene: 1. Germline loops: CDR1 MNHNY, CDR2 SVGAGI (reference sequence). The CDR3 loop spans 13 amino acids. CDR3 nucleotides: TGTGCCAGCCTAGCGGGGGGGGCAGATACGCAGTATTTT. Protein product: CASLAGGADTQYF.

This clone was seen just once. CDR3 amino acids: CASTPRFTGPDQPQHF. DNA of the CDR3: TGTGCCAGCACACCAAGGTTCACCGGGCCCGATCAGCCCCAGCATTTT. The rearrangement links TRBV19 to TRBJ1-5; D gene ambiguous. This CDR3 comprises 16 residues. V was shortened by 9 bases and J by 5 bases, with 23 bases between the two germline ends. In germline, CDR1 is LNHDA, CDR2 SQIVND (reference sequence).

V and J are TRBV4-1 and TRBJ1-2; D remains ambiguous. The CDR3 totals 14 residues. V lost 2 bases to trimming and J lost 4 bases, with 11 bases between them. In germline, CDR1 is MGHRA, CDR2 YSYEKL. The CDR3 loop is CASSQLLTRYGYTF. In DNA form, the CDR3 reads TGCGCCAGCAGCCAACTACTTACCCGCTATGGCTACACCTTC.

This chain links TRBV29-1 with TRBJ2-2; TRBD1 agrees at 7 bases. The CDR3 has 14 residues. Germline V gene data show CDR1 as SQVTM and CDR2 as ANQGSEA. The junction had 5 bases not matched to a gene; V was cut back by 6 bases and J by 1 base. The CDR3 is CSVQGGGNTGELFF. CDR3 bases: TGCAGCGTCCAAGGGGGCGGGAACACCGGGGAGCTGTTTTTT.

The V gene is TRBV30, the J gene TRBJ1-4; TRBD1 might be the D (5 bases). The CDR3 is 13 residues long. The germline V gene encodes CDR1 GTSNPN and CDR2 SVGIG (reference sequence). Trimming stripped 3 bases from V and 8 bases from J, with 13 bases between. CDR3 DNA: TGTGCCTGGAGCCGGGGCATCGAGGAAAAACTGTTTTTT. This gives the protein CAWSRGIEEKLFF.

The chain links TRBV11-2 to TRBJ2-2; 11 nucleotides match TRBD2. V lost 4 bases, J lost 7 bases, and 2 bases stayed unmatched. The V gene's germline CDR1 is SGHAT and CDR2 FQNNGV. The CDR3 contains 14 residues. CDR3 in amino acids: CASSSGLADGELFF. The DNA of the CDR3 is TGTGCCAGCAGCTCGGGACTAGCGGACGGGGAGCTGTTTTTT.

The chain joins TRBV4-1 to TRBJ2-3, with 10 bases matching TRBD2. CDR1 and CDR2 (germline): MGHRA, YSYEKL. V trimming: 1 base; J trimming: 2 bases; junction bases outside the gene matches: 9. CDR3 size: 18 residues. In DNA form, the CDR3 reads TGCGCCAGCAGCCAAGCCGGGGCTAGCGGGGGATACACAGATACGCAGTATTTT. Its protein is CASSQAGASGGYTDTQYF.